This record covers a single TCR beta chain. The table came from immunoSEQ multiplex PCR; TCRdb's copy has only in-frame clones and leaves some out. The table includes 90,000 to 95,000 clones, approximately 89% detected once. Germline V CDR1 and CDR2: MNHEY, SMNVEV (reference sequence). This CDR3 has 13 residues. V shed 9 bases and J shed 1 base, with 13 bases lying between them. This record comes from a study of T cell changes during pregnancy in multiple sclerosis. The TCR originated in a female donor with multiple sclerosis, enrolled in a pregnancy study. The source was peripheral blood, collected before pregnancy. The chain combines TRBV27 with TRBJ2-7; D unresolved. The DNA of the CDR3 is TGTGCCAGTTTTGGGCAGGATTCCTACGAGCAGTACTTC. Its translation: CASFGQDSYEQYF.